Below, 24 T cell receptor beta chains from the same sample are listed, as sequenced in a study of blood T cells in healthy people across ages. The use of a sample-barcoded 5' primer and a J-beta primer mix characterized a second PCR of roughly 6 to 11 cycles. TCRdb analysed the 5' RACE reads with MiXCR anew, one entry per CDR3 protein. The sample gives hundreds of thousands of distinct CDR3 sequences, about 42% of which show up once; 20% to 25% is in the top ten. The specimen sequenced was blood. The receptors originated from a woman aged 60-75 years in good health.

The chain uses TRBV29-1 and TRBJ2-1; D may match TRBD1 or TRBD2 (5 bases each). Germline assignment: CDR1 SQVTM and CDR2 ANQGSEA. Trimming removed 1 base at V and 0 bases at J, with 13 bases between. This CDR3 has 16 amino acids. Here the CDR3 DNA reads TGCAGCGTTGAAGCTGCCGGGGCCTCCTCCTACAATGAGCAGTTCTTC. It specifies CSVEAAGASSYNEQFF.

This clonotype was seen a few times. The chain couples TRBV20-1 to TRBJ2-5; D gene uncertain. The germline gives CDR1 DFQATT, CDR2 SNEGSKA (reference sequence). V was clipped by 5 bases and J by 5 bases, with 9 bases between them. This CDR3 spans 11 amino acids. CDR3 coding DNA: TGCAGTGCTGGAGTAGGGGAGACCCAGTACTTC. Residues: CSAGVGETQYF.

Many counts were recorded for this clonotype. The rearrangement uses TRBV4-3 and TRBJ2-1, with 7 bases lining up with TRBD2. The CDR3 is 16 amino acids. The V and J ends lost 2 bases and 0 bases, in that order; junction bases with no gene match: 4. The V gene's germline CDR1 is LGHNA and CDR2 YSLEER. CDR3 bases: TGCGCCAGCAGCCAAAGGGGAGGGAACTCCTACAATGAGCAGTTCTTC. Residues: CASSQRGGNSYNEQFF.

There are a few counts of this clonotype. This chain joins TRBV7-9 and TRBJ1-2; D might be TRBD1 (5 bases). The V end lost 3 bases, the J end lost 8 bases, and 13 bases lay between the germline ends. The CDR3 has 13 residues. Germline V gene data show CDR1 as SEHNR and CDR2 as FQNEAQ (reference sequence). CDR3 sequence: CASSFSGARGYTF. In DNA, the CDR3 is TGTGCCAGCAGCTTCTCCGGGGCGCGGGGCTACACCTTC.

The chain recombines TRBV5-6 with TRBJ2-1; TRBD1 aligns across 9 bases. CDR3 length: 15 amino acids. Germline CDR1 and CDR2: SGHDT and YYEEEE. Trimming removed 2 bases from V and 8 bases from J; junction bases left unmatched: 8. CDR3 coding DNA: TGTGCCAGCAGCTTACCGGGGACAGGGATCGATGAGCAGTTCTTC. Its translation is CASSLPGTGIDEQFF.

The CDR3 here is CASSQDLTGKQETQYF. In nucleotides, the CDR3 is TGTGCCAGCAGCCAAGATCTTACGGGGAAGCAAGAGACCCAGTACTTC. The chain uses TRBV4-2 and TRBJ2-7, with D possibly being TRBD2 (5 bases). The J call may be wrong; the DNA end is better matched by TRBJ2-5. Germline V lookup: CDR1 LGHNA, CDR2 YNFKEQ. The CDR3 runs 16 residues.

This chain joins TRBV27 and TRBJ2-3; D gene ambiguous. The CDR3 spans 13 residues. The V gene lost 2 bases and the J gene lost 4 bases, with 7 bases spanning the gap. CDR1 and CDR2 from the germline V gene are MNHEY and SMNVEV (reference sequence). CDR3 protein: CASSLTAPDTQYF. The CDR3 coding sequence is TGTGCCAGCAGTTTAACGGCGCCAGATACGCAGTATTTT.

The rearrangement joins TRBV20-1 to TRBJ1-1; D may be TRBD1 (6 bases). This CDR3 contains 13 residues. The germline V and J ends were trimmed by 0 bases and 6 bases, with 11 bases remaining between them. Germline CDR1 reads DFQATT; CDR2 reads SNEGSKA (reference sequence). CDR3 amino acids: CSARDLGGPEAFF. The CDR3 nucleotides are TGCAGTGCTAGAGATCTGGGGGGCCCTGAAGCTTTCTTT.

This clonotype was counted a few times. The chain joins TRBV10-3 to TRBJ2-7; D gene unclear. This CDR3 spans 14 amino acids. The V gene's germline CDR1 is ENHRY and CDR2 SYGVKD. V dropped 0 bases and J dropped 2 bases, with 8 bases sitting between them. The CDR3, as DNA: TGTGCCATCAGTGAGTCGGACGGGCCCTACGAGCAGTACTTC. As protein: CAISESDGPYEQYF.

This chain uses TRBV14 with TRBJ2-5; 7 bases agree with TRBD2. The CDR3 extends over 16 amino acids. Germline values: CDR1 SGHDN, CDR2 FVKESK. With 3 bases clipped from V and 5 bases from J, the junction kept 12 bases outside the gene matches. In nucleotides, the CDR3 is TGTGCCAGCAGCCAGATGGGCCTTACTAGCGCGGAGACCCAGTACTTC. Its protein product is CASSQMGLTSAETQYF.

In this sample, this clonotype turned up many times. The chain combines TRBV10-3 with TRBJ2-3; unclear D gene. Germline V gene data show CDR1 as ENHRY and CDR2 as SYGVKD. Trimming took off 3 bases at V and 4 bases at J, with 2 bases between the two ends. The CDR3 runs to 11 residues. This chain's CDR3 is CAISDPDTQYF. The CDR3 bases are TGTGCCATCAGTGACCCAGATACGCAGTATTTT.

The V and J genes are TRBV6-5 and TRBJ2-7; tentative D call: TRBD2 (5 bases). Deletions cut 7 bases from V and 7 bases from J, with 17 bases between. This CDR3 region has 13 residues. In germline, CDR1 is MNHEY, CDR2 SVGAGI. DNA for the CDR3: TGTGCCAGCACGAACAGAGGGTCGGTGGAGCAGTACTTC. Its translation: CASTNRGSVEQYF.

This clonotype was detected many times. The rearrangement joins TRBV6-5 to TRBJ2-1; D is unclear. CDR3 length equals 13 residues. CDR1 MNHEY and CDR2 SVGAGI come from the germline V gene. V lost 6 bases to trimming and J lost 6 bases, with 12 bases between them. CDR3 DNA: TGTGCCAGCAGACGGGCGGTTTCCAATGAGCAGTTCTTC. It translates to CASRRAVSNEQFF.

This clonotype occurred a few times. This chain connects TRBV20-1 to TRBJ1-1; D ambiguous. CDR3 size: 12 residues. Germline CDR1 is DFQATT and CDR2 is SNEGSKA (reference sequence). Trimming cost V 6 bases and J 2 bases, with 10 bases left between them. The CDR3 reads CSALSPNTEAFF. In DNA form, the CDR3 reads TGCAGTGCCCTATCCCCTAACACTGAAGCTTTCTTT.

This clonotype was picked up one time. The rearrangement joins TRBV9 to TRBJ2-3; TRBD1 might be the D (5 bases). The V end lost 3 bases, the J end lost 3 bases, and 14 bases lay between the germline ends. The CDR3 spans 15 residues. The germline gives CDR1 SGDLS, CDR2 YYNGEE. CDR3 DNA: TGTGCCAGCAGCGCAGTAGGGGATTTTACAGATACGCAGTATTTT. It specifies CASSAVGDFTDTQYF.

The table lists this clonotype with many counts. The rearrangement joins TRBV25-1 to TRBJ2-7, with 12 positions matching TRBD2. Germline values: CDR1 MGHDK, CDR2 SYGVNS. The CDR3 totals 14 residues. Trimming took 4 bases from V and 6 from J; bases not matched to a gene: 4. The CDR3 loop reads CASSALAGGGEQYF. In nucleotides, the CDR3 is TGTGCCAGCAGTGCACTAGCGGGGGGAGGCGAGCAGTACTTC.

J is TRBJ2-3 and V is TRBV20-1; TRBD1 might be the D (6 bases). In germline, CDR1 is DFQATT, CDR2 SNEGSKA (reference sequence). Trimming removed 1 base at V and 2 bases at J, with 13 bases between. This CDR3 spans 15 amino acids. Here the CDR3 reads CSARGVGGTTDTQYF. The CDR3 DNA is TGCAGTGCTAGAGGGGTTGGGGGCACCACAGATACGCAGTATTTT.

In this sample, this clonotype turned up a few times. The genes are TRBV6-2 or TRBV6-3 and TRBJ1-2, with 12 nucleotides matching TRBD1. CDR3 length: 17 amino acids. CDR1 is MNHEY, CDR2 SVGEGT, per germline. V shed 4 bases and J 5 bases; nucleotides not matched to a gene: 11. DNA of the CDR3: TGTGCCAGCAGTTCCTCCGGGACAGGGGGCTCTAGTTATGGCTACACCTTC. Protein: CASSSSGTGGSSYGYTF.

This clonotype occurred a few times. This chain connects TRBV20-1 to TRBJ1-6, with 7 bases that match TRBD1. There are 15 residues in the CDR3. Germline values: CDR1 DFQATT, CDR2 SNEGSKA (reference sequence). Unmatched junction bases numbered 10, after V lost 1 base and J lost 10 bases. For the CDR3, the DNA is TGCAGTGCTAGAGGCACACAGGGGATTCACTCACCCCTCCACTTT. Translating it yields CSARGTQGIHSPLHF.

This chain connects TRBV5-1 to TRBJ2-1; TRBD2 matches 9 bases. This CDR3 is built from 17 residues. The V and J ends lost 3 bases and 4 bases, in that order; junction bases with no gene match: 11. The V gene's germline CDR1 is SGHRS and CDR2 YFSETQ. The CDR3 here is CASSSARSGSIYNEQFF. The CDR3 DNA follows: TGCGCCAGCAGCTCAGCCCGTAGCGGGAGTATATACAATGAGCAGTTCTTC.

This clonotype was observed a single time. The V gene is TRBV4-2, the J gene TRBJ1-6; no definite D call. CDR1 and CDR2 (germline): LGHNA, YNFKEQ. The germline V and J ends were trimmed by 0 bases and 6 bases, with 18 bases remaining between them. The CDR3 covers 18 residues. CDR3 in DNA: TGTGCCAGCAGCCAAGATCTCCCGGTGGAGGGCTCTAATTCACCCCTCCACTTT. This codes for CASSQDLPVEGSNSPLHF.

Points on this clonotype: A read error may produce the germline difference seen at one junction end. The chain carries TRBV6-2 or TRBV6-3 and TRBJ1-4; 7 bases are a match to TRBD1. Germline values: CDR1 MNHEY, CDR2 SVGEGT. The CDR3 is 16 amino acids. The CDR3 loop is CASRGTASSTNEKPFF. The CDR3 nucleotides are TGTGCCAGCAGGGGGACAGCCTCTTCAACTAATGAAAAACCGTTTTTT.

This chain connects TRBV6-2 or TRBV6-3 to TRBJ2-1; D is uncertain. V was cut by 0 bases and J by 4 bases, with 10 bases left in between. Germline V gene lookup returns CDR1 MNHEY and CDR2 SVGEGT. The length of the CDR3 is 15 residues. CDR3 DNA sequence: TGTGCCAGCAGTTACTCGAACAGCCTATACAATGAGCAGTTCTTC. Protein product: CASSYSNSLYNEQFF.

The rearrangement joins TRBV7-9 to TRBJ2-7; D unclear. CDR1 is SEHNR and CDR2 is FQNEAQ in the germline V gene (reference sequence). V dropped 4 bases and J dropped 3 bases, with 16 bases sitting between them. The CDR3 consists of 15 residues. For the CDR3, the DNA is TGTGCCAGCAGCTCCAAACGCATAGGGTTCTACGAGCAGTACTTC. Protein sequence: CASSSKRIGFYEQYF.